The entry below describes one T cell receptor beta chain. The antigen is undetermined. These data originate in a study of PD-L1 blockade in urothelial cancer. About the study: Patients, treated from 2014 onward, received atezolizumab 1,200 mg intravenously every 3 weeks. Study results and caveats: In blood sampled pretreatment, TCR clonality below the median predicted better survival.

TCRdb's copy holds only in-frame clones and misses some; the assay was immunoSEQ multiplex PCR. Altogether about 50,000 clones are present, roughly 80% being singletons, with the ten largest covering over 8.5%. Sample time point: peripheral blood 6 weeks after treatment start. After removal of 3 bases from V and 4 bases from J, the junction contained 7 bases not matched to a gene. Germline CDR1 LNHDA, CDR2 SQIVND (reference sequence). CDR3 size: 15 residues. This sequence joins TRBV19 and TRBJ2-5; 8 bases match TRBD2. The material sequenced was PBMCs, taken around atezolizumab (anti-PD-L1) treatment. The sequence came from a man between 65 and 85 years old with urothelial cancer. CDR3 region: CASSISGTGPETQYF. The CDR3, as DNA: TGTGCCAGTAGTATTAGCGGGACGGGGCCAGAGACCCAGTACTTC.